Listed here is a single T cell receptor (beta chain). Antigen unknown. The same CDR3 also results from other DNA sequences found in this sample. V lost 7 bases to trimming and J lost 3 bases, with 7 bases between them. CDR1 and CDR2 from the germline V gene are MNHNS and SASEGT. This CDR3 contains 12 residues. The sample belongs to a study of shared clonotypes between healthy human individuals. The overall study: A couple of female and a few male donors aged 18 to 49 were enrolled. Three plates were used per donor for CD4 naive, three for CD4 memory, two for CD8 naive and one for CD8 memory.

Points from the study as a whole: Researchers found naive subsets generally carried larger estimated richness than memory subsets.

Data came from immunoSEQ multiplex PCR; TCRdb stores just in-frame clones and leaves some out. The sample has more than 2 million clones, around 93% seen once. CD45RO-negative CD8 cells positively selected for CCR7 made up the naive population, which excluded terminally differentiated effector memory CD45RA+ cells. Everyone who donated was a Caucasian adult who lived in Nashville, Tennessee. Source material: naive CD8+ T cells from PBMCs. J is TRBJ2-1 and V is TRBV6-1; D unresolved. This TCR came from a man younger than 35 in good health. Some clones in this sample may be carry-over from other donors' samples. CDR3 bases: TGTGCCAGCACCCCTCGCTACAATGAGCAGTTCTTC. It is translated as CASTPRYNEQFF.